There are a few counts of the clone carrying this T cell receptor beta chain. Extraction of PBMCs used more than 8.5 ml of fresh peripheral blood. This entry comes from a study of T cells in Graves' hyperthyroidism and ophthalmopathy. The investigators amplified TCR beta CDR3 regions from RNA transcripts. First-round RT-PCR targeting the TCR CDR3 was performed with the HTBI primer set. TCRdb re-analysed the multiplex PCR reads in MiXCR, keeping a single row per CDR3 protein. This repertoire shows approximately 380,000 distinct CDR3 sequences, around a sixth found once; its top ten account for 40%. The length of the CDR3 is 16 residues. From germline, CDR1 is KGHSH and CDR2 LQKENI. The ends were cut back, 0 bases at V and 7 bases at J, with 16 bases in the middle.

The chain joins TRBV18 to TRBJ2-1; D may be TRBD2 (7 bases). The sample consisted of blood. The sequence was obtained from a man between 18 and 29 years old with Graves' ophthalmopathy. The CDR3 here is CASSPPGGLESNEQFF. CDR3 bases: TGTGCCAGCTCACCACCGGGGGGGCTGGAGTCAAATGAGCAGTTCTTC.